This TCR beta chain was documented in a study of beta chain features in type 1 diabetes. Study outcomes and limitations: People with Type 1 diabetes carried modestly yet significantly shorter TCRB CDR3s in all four CD4+ subsets.

Germline CDR1 is MGHRA and CDR2 is YSYEKL. V lost 1 base to trimming and J lost 1 base; unmatched junction nucleotides: 7. The CDR3 runs 18 residues. TCRB transcripts that were expressed got sequenced, as all of the isolated RNA had been reverse transcribed. Measured with immunoSEQ multiplex PCR; TCRdb has only the in-frame clones, and not every one. Of 20,000 to 30,000 clones in the sample, 49% were seen once. To note about this clone: Its antigen is not identified.

The specimen was stem cell memory CD4+ T cells from blood. The J gene is TRBJ1-1, the V gene TRBV4-1, with 12 bases identical to TRBD1. This receptor was identified in a man younger than 45 with type 1 diabetes. The CDR3 loop reads CASSQGAGTGGSNTEAFF. In DNA form, the CDR3 reads TGCGCCAGCAGCCAAGGGGCCGGGACAGGGGGCTCGAACACTGAAGCTTTCTTT.